This T cell receptor (beta chain) was identified in a study of cytomegalovirus exposure and HLA in healthy donors. Here immunoSEQ multiplex PCR was the method, and the copy in TCRdb shows in-frame clones only, minus some. The data show around 190,000 clones, around 88% seen once. The sequenced sample was PBMCs. The TCR originated in a woman aged 18-29 years in good health and CMV-seronegative.

The CDR3 DNA sequence: TGTGCCAGCAGTTCGGCTCGCCGCGGGGATCCTACAGATACGCAGTATTTT. As protein: CASSSARRGDPTDTQYF. V is TRBV7-4 and J is TRBJ2-3, with D possibly matching TRBD2 (6 bases). CDR1 and CDR2 (germline): SGHVT, SQSDAQ. The CDR3 is 17 residues long. V was shortened by 6 bases and J by 3 bases, with 22 bases between the two germline ends.